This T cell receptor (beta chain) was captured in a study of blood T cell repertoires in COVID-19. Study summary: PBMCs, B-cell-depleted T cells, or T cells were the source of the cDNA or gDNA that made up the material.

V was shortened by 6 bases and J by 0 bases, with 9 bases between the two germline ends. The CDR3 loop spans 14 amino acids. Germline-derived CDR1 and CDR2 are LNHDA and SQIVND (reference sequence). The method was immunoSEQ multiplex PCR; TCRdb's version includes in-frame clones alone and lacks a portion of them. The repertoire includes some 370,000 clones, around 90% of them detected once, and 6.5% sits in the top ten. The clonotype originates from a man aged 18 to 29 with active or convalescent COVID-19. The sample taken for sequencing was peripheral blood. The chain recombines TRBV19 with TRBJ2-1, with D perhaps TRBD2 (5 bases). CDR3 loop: CASRLASSYNEQFF. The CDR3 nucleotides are TGTGCCAGTAGGCTAGCCAGCTCCTACAATGAGCAGTTCTTC.